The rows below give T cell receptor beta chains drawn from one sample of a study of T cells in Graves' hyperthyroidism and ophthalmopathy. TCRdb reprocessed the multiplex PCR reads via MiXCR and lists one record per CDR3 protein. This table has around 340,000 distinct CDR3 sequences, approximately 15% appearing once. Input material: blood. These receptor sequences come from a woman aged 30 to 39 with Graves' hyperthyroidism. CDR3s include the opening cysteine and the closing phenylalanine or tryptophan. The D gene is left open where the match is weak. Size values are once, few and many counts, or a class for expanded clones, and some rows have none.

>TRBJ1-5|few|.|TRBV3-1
CASSRQGGSQPQHF
TGTGCCAGCAGCCGCCAGGGTGGGAGTCAGCCCCAGCATTTT
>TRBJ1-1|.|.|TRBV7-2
CASSLETAEAFF
TGTGCCAGCAGCTTAGAAACGGCTGAAGCTTTCTTT
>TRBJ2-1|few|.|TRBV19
CATAVTGTTYNEQFF
TGTGCCACCGCGGTGACCGGGACGACCTACAATGAGCAGTTCTTC
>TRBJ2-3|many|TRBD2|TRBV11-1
CASSFWRETDTQYF
TGTGCCAGCAGCTTTTGGCGGGAGACAGATACGCAGTATTTT
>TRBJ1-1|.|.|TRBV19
CASSSYTEAFF
TGTGCCAGTAGCTCCTACACTGAAGCTTTCTTT
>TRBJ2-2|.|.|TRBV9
CASSVGGRGDTGELFF
TGTGCCAGCAGCGTGGGGGGCAGGGGAGACACCGGGGAGCTGTTTTTT
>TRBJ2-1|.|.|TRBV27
CASSFGDGRYNEQFF
TGTGCCAGCAGTTTTGGAGACGGCCGGTACAATGAGCAGTTCTTC
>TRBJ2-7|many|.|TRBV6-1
CASKEGLLGEQYF
TGTGCCAGCAAGGAGGGGCTACTCGGCGAGCAGTACTTC
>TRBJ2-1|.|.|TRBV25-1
CASSPARSDSYNEQFF
TGTGCCAGCTCACCCGCCCGATCGGACTCCTACAATGAGCAGTTCTTC
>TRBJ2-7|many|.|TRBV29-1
CSVFMNYEQYF
TGCAGCGTTTTCATGAATTACGAGCAGTACTTC
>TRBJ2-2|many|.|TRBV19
CASSMEAVGNTGELFF
TGTGCCAGTAGTATGGAAGCGGTAGGGAACACCGGGGAGCTGTTTTTT